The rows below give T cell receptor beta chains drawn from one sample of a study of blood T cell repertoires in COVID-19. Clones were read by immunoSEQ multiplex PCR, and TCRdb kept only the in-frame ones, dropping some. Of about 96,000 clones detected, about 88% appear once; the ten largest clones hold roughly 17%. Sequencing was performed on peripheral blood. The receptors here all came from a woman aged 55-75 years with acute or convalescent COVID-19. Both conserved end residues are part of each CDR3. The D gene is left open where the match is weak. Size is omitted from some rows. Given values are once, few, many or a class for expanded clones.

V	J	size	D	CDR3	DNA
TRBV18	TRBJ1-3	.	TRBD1	CASSPETGAGNTIYF	TGTGCCAGCTCACCGGAGACAGGGGCAGGAAACACCATATATTTT
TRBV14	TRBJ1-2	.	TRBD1	CASSRGTGHGYTF	TGTGCCAGCAGCCGCGGGACAGGGCATGGCTACACCTTC
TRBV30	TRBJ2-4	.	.	CACSPGDKAKNIQYF	TGTGCCTGCTCTCCCGGGGATAAGGCCAAAAACATTCAGTACTTC
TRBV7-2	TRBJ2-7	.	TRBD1	CASSGRDRAYEQYF	TGTGCCAGCAGCGGCCGGGACAGAGCCTACGAGCAGTACTTC
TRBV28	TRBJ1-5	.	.	CASSLGSGLGQPQHF	TGTGCCAGCAGTTTGGGTTCAGGGCTCGGCCAGCCCCAGCATTTT
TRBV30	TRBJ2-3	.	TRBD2	CAWRADLAESTDTQYF	TGTGCCTGGAGGGCAGATCTAGCGGAGAGCACAGATACGCAGTATTTT
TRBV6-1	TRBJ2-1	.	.	CASSEQGRAGFF	TGTGCCAGCAGTGAACAGGGGCGGGCCGGGTTCTTC
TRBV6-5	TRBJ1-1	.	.	CASSTGQLKNTEAFF	TGTGCCAGCAGCACCGGACAGTTAAAGAACACTGAAGCTTTCTTT
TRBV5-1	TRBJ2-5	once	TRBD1	CASSPGQGAKTQYF	TGCGCCAGCAGCCCTGGACAGGGGGCAAAGACCCAGTACTTC
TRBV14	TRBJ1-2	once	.	CASSQSSSLYGYTF	TGTGCCAGCAGCCAATCCAGTTCCCTCTATGGCTACACCTTC
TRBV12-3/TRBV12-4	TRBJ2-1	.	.	CASSLNNEQFF	TGTGCCAGCAGTCTAAACAATGAGCAGTTCTTC
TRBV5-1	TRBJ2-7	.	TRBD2	CASSWTSGVSSYEQYF	TGCGCCAGCAGTTGGACTAGCGGGGTTAGCTCCTACGAGCAGTACTTC
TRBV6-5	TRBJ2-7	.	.	CATRRSGTYEQYF	TGTGCCACTAGACGGTCCGGTACCTACGAGCAGTACTTC
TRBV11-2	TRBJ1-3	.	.	CASSQHGTRNTIYF	TGTGCCAGCAGCCAGCACGGGACTAGAAACACCATATATTTT
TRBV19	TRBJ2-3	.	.	CASSIGSRVTDTQYF	TGTGCCAGTAGTATAGGGAGCAGAGTCACAGATACGCAGTATTTT
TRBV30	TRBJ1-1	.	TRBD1	CAWSVGDRDWLNTEAFF	TGTGCCTGGAGTGTAGGGGACAGGGACTGGCTCAACACTGAAGCTTTCTTT
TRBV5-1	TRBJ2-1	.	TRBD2	CASSWISGANNEQFF	TGCGCCAGCAGCTGGATTAGCGGGGCAAACAATGAGCAGTTCTTC
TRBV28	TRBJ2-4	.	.	CASSFGQDENIQYF	TGTGCCAGCAGTTTCGGTCAGGATGAAAACATTCAGTACTTC
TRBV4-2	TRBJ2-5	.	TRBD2	CASSQGEGGKETQYF	TGTGCCAGCAGCCAAGGCGAGGGAGGGAAAGAGACCCAGTACTTC
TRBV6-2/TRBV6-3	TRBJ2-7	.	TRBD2	CASSFLLGGGADEQYF	TGTGCCAGCAGTTTCCTCCTCGGCGGGGGGGCCGACGAGCAGTACTTC
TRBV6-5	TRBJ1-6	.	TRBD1	CASTRTGTGSVSLHF	TGTGCCAGCACCCGGACCGGGACAGGGAGTGTCTCCCTCCACTTT
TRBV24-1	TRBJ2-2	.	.	CATDSANTGELFF	TGTGCCACCGATTCGGCGAACACCGGGGAGCTGTTTTTT
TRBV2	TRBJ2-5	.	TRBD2	CASNGGASGGYFQETQYF	TGTGCCAGCAATGGAGGGGCTAGCGGGGGATATTTTCAAGAGACCCAGTACTTC
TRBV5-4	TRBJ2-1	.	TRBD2	CASSPGLAGYEQFF	TGTGCCAGCAGCCCGGGGTTAGCGGGGTATGAGCAGTTCTTC
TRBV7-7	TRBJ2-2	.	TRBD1	CASSLDRGNTGELFF	TGTGCCAGCAGCTTAGACAGGGGTAACACCGGGGAGCTGTTTTTT
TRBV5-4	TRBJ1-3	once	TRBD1	CASSLGTGAGNTIYF	TGTGCCAGCAGCTTGGGGACAGGGGCTGGAAACACCATATATTTT
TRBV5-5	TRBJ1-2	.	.	CASSPQNHGYTF	TGTGCCAGCAGCCCCCAGAACCATGGCTACACCTTC
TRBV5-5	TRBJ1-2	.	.	CASSLDGGRVDYTF	TGTGCCAGCAGCTTGGATGGGGGGAGAGTAGACTACACCTTC
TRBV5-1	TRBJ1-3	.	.	CASSSDSSGNTIYF	TGCGCCAGCAGCTCGGACAGCTCTGGAAACACCATATATTTT
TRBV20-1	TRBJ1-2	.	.	CSASGPPGGGYTF	TGCAGTGCTAGTGGTCCCCCGGGAGGTGGCTACACCTTC
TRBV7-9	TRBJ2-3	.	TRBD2	CASSHAGGAGWQYF	TGTGCCAGCAGCCACGCCGGGGGGGCTGGATGGCAGTATTTT